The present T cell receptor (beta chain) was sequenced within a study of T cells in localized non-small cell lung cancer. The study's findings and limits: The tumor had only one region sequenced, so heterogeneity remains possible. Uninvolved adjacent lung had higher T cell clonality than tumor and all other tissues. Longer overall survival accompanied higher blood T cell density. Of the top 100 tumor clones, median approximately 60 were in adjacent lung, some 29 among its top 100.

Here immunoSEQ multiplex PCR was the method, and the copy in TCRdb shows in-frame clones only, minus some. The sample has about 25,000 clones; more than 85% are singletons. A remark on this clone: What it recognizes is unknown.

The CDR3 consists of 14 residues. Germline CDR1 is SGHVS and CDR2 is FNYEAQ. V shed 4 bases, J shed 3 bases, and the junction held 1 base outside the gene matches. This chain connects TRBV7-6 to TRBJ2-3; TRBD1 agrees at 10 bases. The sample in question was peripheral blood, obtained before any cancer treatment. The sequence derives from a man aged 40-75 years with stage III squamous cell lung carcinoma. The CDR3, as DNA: TGTGCCAGCAGCTCGGGACAGGGGACAGATACGCAGTATTTT. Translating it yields CASSSGQGTDTQYF.